The T cell receptor (beta chain) under discussion was sequenced for a study of shared clonotypes between healthy human individuals. The study, taken as a whole, reports: In a handful of donors, around 5% of naive CD4 clonotypes appeared in common. Sequencing depth was expected to affect clonotype sharing among donors. A reduction in generation probabilities was seen for non-shared clonotypes relative to those shared by all four donors.

Terminally differentiated effector memory CD45RA+ cells were left out of the naive CD8 fraction, which was CD45RO-negative and positively selected for CCR7. J gave up 2 bases and V 4 bases, and 3 bases lay outside the gene matches. The CDR3 spans 15 residues. In germline, CDR1 is LNHDA, CDR2 SQIVND (reference sequence). Of note for this clone: Its matching antigen is unknown.

In the sorted-subset replicate PCRs, 200 ng DNA, roughly 29,000 T cell genomes, was used. This table comes from immunoSEQ multiplex PCR, and its TCRdb copy is limited to in-frame clones, with some not included. The data show approximately 2,000,000 clones, 85% to 95% seen once. This chain uses TRBV19 with TRBJ2-7; 12 bases match TRBD2. The sequenced sample consisted of naive CD8+ T cells from PBMCs. This clonotype was obtained from a man in his late teens or twenties in good health. Some clones in this sample may be carry-over from other donors' samples. The CDR3 DNA is TGTGCCAGTAGTACCCGGACTAGCGGGGCCTACGAGCAGTACTTC. It specifies CASSTRTSGAYEQYF. Based on the CDR3 plus reference TRBV19 and TRBJ2-7, the full variable domain is DGGITQSPKYLFRKEGQNVTLSCEQNLNHDAMYWYRQDPGQGLRLIYYSQIVNDFQKGDIAEGYSVSREKKESFPLTVTSAQKNPTAFYLCASSTRTSGAYEQYFGPGTRLTVT.